The clone carrying this T cell receptor (beta chain) has just a few counts. Its antigen is as yet unknown. Sorting isolated naive CD8 T cells as CD8+CD4-CCR7+CD45RA+ events. Listed TCR primers, together with previously described methods, were used for the bulk TCR libraries. TCRdb called the PCR reads again in MiXCR, with one record for every CDR3 protein. The table shows 350,000 or so distinct CDR3 sequences, with over 20% occurring only once. These data are taken from a study of molecular identifiers for immune sequencing clone quantification. The CDR3 runs 13 residues. Trimming pared 1 base from V and 5 bases from J, leaving 6 bases between. CDR1 and CDR2 (germline): SGHAT, FQNNGV. Whole-study findings and limits: Barcode sharing among identical TCR molecules could make large clones appear smaller.

This TCR was recovered from a human donor in good health. Some libraries in this study had Jurkat cell RNA spiked in. The sequenced sample consisted of naive CD8+ T cells from blood, with Jurkat cell RNA spiked in. This sample's subset: FACS-sorted CD8+CD4-CCR7+CD45RA+ naive T cells. The rearrangement joins TRBV11-2 to TRBJ2-1; D remains ambiguous. CDR3 nucleotide sequence: TGTGCCAGCAGCTTAGTTGCGAACAATGAGCAGTTCTTC. Protein product: CASSLVANNEQFF.